A single sample is the source of the 10 T cell receptor beta chains below, sequenced in a study of blood T cell repertoires in COVID-19. The method was immunoSEQ multiplex PCR; TCRdb's version includes in-frame clones alone and lacks a portion of them. The sample contains about 200,000 clones, roughly nine tenths of which appear only once. The sequencing sample was made of PBMCs or T cells enriched from blood (not recorded which). These receptors came from a woman aged 30 to 39 with acute COVID-19.

The chain employs TRBV6-5 and TRBJ2-7; D call uncertain. With 7 bases removed from V and 0 bases from J, the gap between germline ends came to 7 bases. Germline-derived CDR1 and CDR2 are MNHEY and SVGAGI. The CDR3 consists of 12 residues. The DNA for the CDR3 is TGTGCCAGCAAGTCGAGCTCCTACGAGCAGTACTTC. Protein sequence: CASKSSSYEQYF.

The rearrangement joins TRBV12-3 or TRBV12-4 to TRBJ2-7; D ambiguous. The ends were cut back, 5 bases at V and 0 bases at J, with 5 bases in the middle. The CDR3 length is 12 residues. CDR3: CASSPTSYEQYF. The CDR3 region has the DNA TGTGCCAGCAGTCCTACCTCCTACGAGCAGTACTTC.

This clone was detected only once. This chain connects TRBV29-1 to TRBJ1-2, with TRBD1 as a possible D gene (6 bases). V was clipped by 7 bases and J by 6 bases, with 24 bases between them. This CDR3 has 15 amino acids. Germline CDR1 and CDR2: SQVTM and ANQGSEA. DNA for the CDR3: TGCAGCGGATTAGGGGGAGGGGACACCGTTAATGGCTACACCTTC. It is translated as CSGLGGGDTVNGYTF.

This clone was found a few times. The chain is built from TRBV7-9 and TRBJ2-5; 9 nucleotides match TRBD2. The CDR3 contains 16 residues. The V and J ends lost 4 bases and 3 bases, in that order; junction bases with no gene match: 9. The germline gives CDR1 SEHNR, CDR2 FQNEAQ (reference sequence). CDR3 sequence reads: CASSSTAGGMKETQYF. The CDR3 DNA reads as TGTGCCAGCAGCTCGACGGCGGGGGGGATGAAAGAGACCCAGTACTTC. The variable domain in full, with the rest retrieved from reference TRBV7-9 and TRBJ2-5, is DTGVSQNPRHKITKRGQNVTFRCDPISEHNRLYWYRQTLGQGPEFLTYFQNEAQLEKSRLLSDRFSAERPKGSFSTLEIQRTEQGDSAMYLCASSSTAGGMKETQYFGPGTRLLVL.

V usage is TRBV6-5 and J usage is TRBJ1-1, with D unresolved. The V gene's germline CDR1 is MNHEY and CDR2 SVGAGI. The CDR3 sequence is 15 residues long. V gave up 6 bases and J gave up 3 bases, with 17 bases separating them. CDR3: CASRGNDIPHTEAFF. DNA of the CDR3: TGTGCCAGCAGAGGAAATGACATCCCACACACTGAAGCTTTCTTT.

The rearrangement links TRBV7-9 to TRBJ1-1; D unclear. This CDR3 is 12 amino acids long. The V and J ends lost 5 bases and 4 bases respectively, with 8 bases between them. Germline values: CDR1 SEHNR, CDR2 FQNEAQ (reference sequence). The CDR3 here is CASSPGGTEAFF. Written as DNA, the CDR3 is TGTGCCAGCAGCCCCGGCGGCACTGAAGCTTTCTTT. The full variable domain, rest sourced from reference TRBV7-9 and TRBJ1-1, is DTGVSQNPRHKITKRGQNVTFRCDPISEHNRLYWYRQTLGQGPEFLTYFQNEAQLEKSRLLSDRFSAERPKGSFSTLEIQRTEQGDSAMYLCASSPGGTEAFFGQGTRLTVV.

The rearrangement links TRBV19 to TRBJ1-2; D gene ambiguous. V gave up 5 bases and J gave up 8 bases, with 12 bases separating them. The CDR3 is 12 amino acids. From germline, CDR1 is LNHDA and CDR2 SQIVND (reference sequence). CDR3 residues: CASSQIRRGYTF. CDR3 in DNA: TGTGCCAGTAGTCAAATACGGCGGGGCTACACCTTC.

The genes are TRBV5-6 and TRBJ1-2; D possibly corresponds to TRBD1 (6 bases). Germline CDR1 and CDR2: SGHDT and YYEEEE. Trimming took off 4 bases at V and 7 bases at J, with 14 bases between the two ends. The CDR3 is 13 residues long. CDR3 nucleotide sequence: TGTGCCAGCAGCATACAGGGCGTTGGTGGCTACACCTTC. Its translation is CASSIQGVGGYTF. Filled out from reference TRBV5-6 and TRBJ1-2, the complete variable domain reads DAGVTQSPTHLIKTRGQQVTLRCSPKSGHDTVSWYQQALGQGPQFIFQYYEEEERQRGNFPDRFSGHQFPNYSSELNVNALLLGDSALYLCASSIQGVGGYTFGSGTRLTVV.

The chain employs TRBV7-3 and TRBJ2-7; D perhaps matches TRBD1 (6 bases). Germline V gives CDR1 SGHTA, CDR2 FQGTGA. This CDR3 has 13 residues. V lost 5 bases and J lost 1, with 9 bases in between. CDR3 loop: CASSKGQSYEQYF. DNA of the CDR3: TGTGCCAGCAGCAAAGGACAGTCCTACGAGCAGTACTTC.

The chain recombines TRBV7-2 with TRBJ2-7; the match to TRBD2 covers 11 bases. In germline, CDR1 is SGHTA, CDR2 FQGNSA. V lost 6 bases and J lost 6; bases outside the gene matches: 7. The CDR3 runs to 14 residues. The CDR3 DNA sequence: TGTGCCAGCAGAAATAGCGGGGGGGCCGGCGAGCAGTACTTC. It is translated as CASRNSGGAGEQYF.